What follows is one T cell receptor beta chain and its context. This sample was included in a study of blood T cell repertoires in COVID-19. About the research overall: The origin of the acute and convalescent COVID-19 samples was the United States, Italy and Spain. Sources were T cells, B-cell-depleted T cells, or PBMCs; the material itself was cDNA or gDNA.

The CDR3 is made up of 16 amino acids. Germline CDR1 and CDR2: SGHRS and YFSETQ. Trimming removed 4 bases from V and 5 bases from J, with 19 bases in between. Original data processing: Scientists estimated how many nucleated cells there were by amplifying reference gene primers. TCRdb's copy holds only in-frame clones and misses some; the assay was immunoSEQ multiplex PCR. The DNA was the basis for D and trimming; V, J and clone size are from that table. In the table there are about 280,000 clones, approximately 84% of which are singletons. The sample comprised peripheral blood. This clonotype originated in a woman in her 30s who had recovered from COVID-19. V is TRBV5-1 and J is TRBJ2-1; D is perhaps TRBD2 (6 bases). The CDR3, as DNA: TGCGCCAGCAGCGCTACTATCCGGGACTTAAACAATGAGCAGTTCTTC. It yields the protein CASSATIRDLNNEQFF.